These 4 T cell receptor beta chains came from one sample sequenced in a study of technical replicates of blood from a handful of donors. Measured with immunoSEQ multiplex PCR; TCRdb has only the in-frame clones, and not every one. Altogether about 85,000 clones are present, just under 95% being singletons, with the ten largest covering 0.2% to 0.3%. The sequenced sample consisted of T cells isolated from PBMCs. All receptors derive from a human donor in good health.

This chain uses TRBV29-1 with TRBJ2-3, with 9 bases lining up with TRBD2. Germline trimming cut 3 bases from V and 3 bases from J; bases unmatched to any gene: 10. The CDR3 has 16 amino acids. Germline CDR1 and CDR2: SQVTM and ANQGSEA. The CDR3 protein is CSVEFAGGPGTDTQYF. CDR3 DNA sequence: TGCAGCGTTGAGTTCGCGGGGGGGCCTGGGACAGATACGCAGTATTTT.

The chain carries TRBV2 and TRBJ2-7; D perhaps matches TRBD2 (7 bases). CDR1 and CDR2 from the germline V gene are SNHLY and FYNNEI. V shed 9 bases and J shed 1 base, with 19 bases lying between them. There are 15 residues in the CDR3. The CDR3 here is CASTLEGGISYEQYF. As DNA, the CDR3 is TGTGCCAGTACCCTTGAGGGGGGGATATCCTACGAGCAGTACTTC. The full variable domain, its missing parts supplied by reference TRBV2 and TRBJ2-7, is EPEVTQTPSHQVTQMGQEVILRCVPISNHLYFYWYRQILGQKVEFLVSFYNNEISEKSEIFDDQFSVERPDGSNFTLKIRSTKLEDSAMYFCASTLEGGISYEQYFGPGTRLTVT.

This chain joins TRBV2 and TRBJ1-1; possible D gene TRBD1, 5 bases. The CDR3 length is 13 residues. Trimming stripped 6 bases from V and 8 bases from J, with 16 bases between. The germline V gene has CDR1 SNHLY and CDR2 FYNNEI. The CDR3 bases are TGTGCCAGCAGGGCTCAAACAGGTTTCGAAGCTTTCTTT. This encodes CASRAQTGFEAFF.

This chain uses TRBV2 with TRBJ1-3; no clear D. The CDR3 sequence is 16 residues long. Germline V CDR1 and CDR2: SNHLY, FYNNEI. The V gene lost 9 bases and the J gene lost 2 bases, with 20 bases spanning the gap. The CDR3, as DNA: TGTGCCAGTGCGGACTTCTTAAAGGAGCCTGGAAACACCATATATTTT. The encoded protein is CASADFLKEPGNTIYF. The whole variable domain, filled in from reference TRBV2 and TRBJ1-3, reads EPEVTQTPSHQVTQMGQEVILRCVPISNHLYFYWYRQILGQKVEFLVSFYNNEISEKSEIFDDQFSVERPDGSNFTLKIRSTKLEDSAMYFCASADFLKEPGNTIYFGEGSWLTVV.